This T cell receptor (beta chain) was obtained from a study of vaccination effects on CD4 cells after COVID-19. Overall study results and limits: In healthy vaccinees, only 1 of 255 vaccine-induced clones cross-reacted with common cold coronaviruses.

This clone was seen a few times. Its specificity is not known. Within the ViraFEST assay, antigen-specific CD4+ T cells underwent expansion with viral peptide pools prior to sequencing. Cultured cells yielded isolated CD4+ T cells after about ten days. Testing of the vaccine recipients showed negative nucleocapsid antibodies and no prior SARS-CoV-2 infection. Every well housed two million PBMC, which grew in culture alongside 9 to 10 IU/ml IL-2 and roughly 10 ug/ml peptides. Measured with immunoSEQ multiplex PCR; TCRdb has only the in-frame clones, and not every one. This table holds 35,000 to 50,000 clones, roughly 76% found once. The V gene lost 0 bases and the J gene lost 4 bases, with 7 bases spanning the gap. The CDR3 spans 15 residues. Germline V gene lookup returns CDR1 MNHNS and CDR2 SASEGT.

The sequence came from a human donor who received a COVID-19 vaccine. This chain uses TRBV6-1 with TRBJ2-6; the D gene is possibly TRBD2 (6 bases). The specimen was CD4+ T cells from PBMCs cultured with HCoV-OC43 spike peptides, collected before COVID-19 vaccination. The subset denotes: HCoV-OC43 spike overlapping peptide pool stimulation. DNA of the CDR3: TGTGCCAGCAGTGAAGCGGGAGGCGGGGCCAACGTCCTGACTTTC. Its protein product is CASSEAGGGANVLTF.